This T cell receptor (beta chain) was recovered during a study of cytomegalovirus exposure and HLA in healthy donors. Whole-study results and caveats: Specific recognition of CMV antigens was confirmed in vitro for a few chains (all CMV-associated). Most sequenced TCRs were rare (though some public TCRs occurred in many donors). Later examination showed HLA-associated TCR beta chains had greater clonal expansion than equally common others.

Primers for the PCR totalled 60 Vbeta and 13 Jbeta. In the source study's methods: A later analysis tallied tens of millions of unique TCR beta chains, 10 million to 12 million of them shared. The assay was immunoSEQ multiplex PCR, and TCRdb's table has in-frame clones only and misses some. That table gives V, J and clone size, and the DNA gave D and trimming. The sample carries about 180,000 clones, about 80% recorded once. With respect to this clone: The antigen remains unidentified.

What was sequenced was PBMCs. This TCR derives from a young woman in good health and CMV-seropositive.

The CDR3 DNA sequence: TGCGCCAGCAGTGACCCCGGGGGAGCGGACGGGAATGAGCAGTTCTTC. Protein sequence: CASSDPGGADGNEQFF. The genes are TRBV10-1 and TRBJ2-1, with D possibly being TRBD2 (6 bases). V lost 3 bases and J lost 7, with 19 bases in between. The CDR3 spans 16 residues. Per germline, CDR1 WNHNN and CDR2 SYGVQD (reference sequence).